The 22 T cell receptor beta chains below come from one sample, sequenced in a study of blood T cell repertoires in COVID-19. Sequencing used immunoSEQ multiplex PCR; TCRdb keeps in-frame clones, though not all of them. The data contain about 250,000 clones, more than 65% of them seen just once; the ten biggest clones take up 4.4%. The sample taken for sequencing was peripheral blood. These receptor sequences come from a man in his forties or fifties with active or convalescent COVID-19.

The rearrangement uses TRBV3-1 (or the pseudogene TRBV3-2) and TRBJ1-1, with a possible D match to TRBD1 (5 bases). CDR3 length: 19 residues. Germline V CDR1 and CDR2: LGHDT, YNNKEL (reference sequence). V was trimmed by 2 bases and J by 3 bases, leaving 25 bases between them. The CDR3 reads CASSQRLSGWPTWDTEAFF. Here the CDR3 DNA reads TGTGCCAGCAGCCAAAGATTGTCAGGGTGGCCCACATGGGACACTGAAGCTTTCTTT.

The chain employs TRBV7-9 and TRBJ2-3, with D tentatively TRBD1 (5 bases). Germline CDR1 reads SEHNR; CDR2 reads FQNEAQ (reference sequence). The CDR3 consists of 16 residues. V was trimmed by 2 bases and J by 3 bases, leaving 15 bases between them. The CDR3 DNA reads as TGTGCCAGCAGCTTAAGGCCCAGGGTTCGTACAGATACGCAGTATTTT. Amino acids: CASSLRPRVRTDTQYF.

This chain joins TRBV9 and TRBJ2-1; TRBD1 matches 8 bases. The trim removed 4 bases at V and 0 bases at J, leaving 6 bases unmatched. The CDR3 has 16 amino acids. CDR1 SGDLS and CDR2 YYNGEE come from the germline V gene. CDR3 protein: CASSLKGQVSYNEQFF. The CDR3 nucleotides are TGTGCCAGCAGCCTCAAGGGACAGGTCTCCTACAATGAGCAGTTCTTC. The whole variable domain, filled in from reference TRBV9 and TRBJ2-1, reads DSGVTQTPKHLITATGQRVTLRCSPRSGDLSVYWYQQSLDQGLQFLIQYYNGEERAKGNILERFSAQQFPDLHSELNLSSLELGDSALYFCASSLKGQVSYNEQFFGPGTRLTVL.

The V gene is TRBV5-1, the J gene TRBJ2-1; 11 nucleotides match TRBD2. Germline V gene data show CDR1 as SGHRS and CDR2 as YFSETQ. J gave up 6 bases and V 4 bases, and 3 bases lay outside the gene matches. This CDR3 region has 14 residues. The CDR3 DNA sequence: TGCGCCAGCAGCGCCGGGACTAGCGGCAATGAGCAGTTCTTC. It specifies CASSAGTSGNEQFF.

This chain uses TRBV6-6 with TRBJ1-5, with TRBD1 matching 9 bases. V shed 6 bases and J 1 base; nucleotides not matched to a gene: 4. This CDR3 has 15 residues. Germline V gene sequence: CDR1 MNHNY, CDR2 SVGAGI (reference sequence). The CDR3 DNA follows: TGTGCCAGCAGGGGACAGGGAGGGAGCAATCAGCCCCAGCATTTT. Translating gives CASRGQGGSNQPQHF.

There are a few counts of this clone. The chain links TRBV3-1 (or the pseudogene TRBV3-2) to TRBJ2-2, with TRBD2 matching 14 bases. Trimming took 2 bases from V and 5 from J; bases not matched to a gene: 19. The CDR3 is 22 residues long. CDR1 is LGHDT and CDR2 is YNNKEL in the germline V gene (reference sequence). The CDR3 reads CASSQRHPGLAGGPQGTGELFF. In DNA, the CDR3 is TGTGCCAGCAGCCAACGCCACCCAGGACTAGCGGGGGGCCCACAAGGGACCGGGGAGCTGTTTTTT.

The chain has TRBV28 and TRBJ1-4, with D maybe TRBD1 (5 bases). Germline V gene sequence: CDR1 MDHEN, CDR2 SYDVKM. The V and J ends lost 4 bases and 4 bases respectively, with 13 bases between them. The CDR3 spans 15 residues. CDR3 in amino acids: CASSSSRTSNEKLFF. The CDR3 bases are TGTGCCAGCAGTTCTTCTCGGACAAGTAATGAAAAACTGTTTTTT.

V and J are TRBV30 and TRBJ1-5; 8 nucleotides agree with TRBD1. From germline, CDR1 is GTSNPN and CDR2 SVGIG (reference sequence). The CDR3 totals 16 residues. The J segment lost 3 bases and the V segment lost 4 bases, leaving 11 bases of the junction unmatched. For the CDR3, the DNA is TGTGCCTGGACCTACCGCGGACAGGGCGACAATCAGCCCCAGCATTTT. As protein: CAWTYRGQGDNQPQHF.

This chain connects TRBV11-3 to TRBJ1-1; D might be TRBD1 (6 bases). Germline CDR1 is SGHNT and CDR2 is YENEEA. The CDR3 extends over 13 amino acids. Between the trimmed V and J ends, which lost 2 bases and 9 bases, there was a span of 13 bases. The CDR3 nucleotides are TGTGCCAGCAGCTTAAGTCGGCAGGGGCAAGCTTTCTTT. Protein: CASSLSRQGQAFF.

The chain employs TRBV7-2 and TRBJ2-7; 9 nucleotides align to TRBD1. The germline gives CDR1 SGHTA, CDR2 FQGNSA. V gave up 4 bases and J gave up 4 bases; unmatched junction bases: 8. This CDR3 region has 15 residues. The CDR3 bases are TGTGCCAGCAGCTACGCCGGGACAGGGCTGTACGAGCAGTACTTC. Its translation is CASSYAGTGLYEQYF.

In the case of this clone: Different DNA sequences within this sample yield the same CDR3. The rearrangement links TRBV2 to TRBJ2-3; 11 bases line up with TRBD2. This CDR3 region has 15 residues. The V segment lost 4 bases and the J segment 6 bases; nucleotides outside the gene matches: 6. Germline assignment: CDR1 SNHLY and CDR2 FYNNEI. The CDR3 reads CASSGTSGGTDTQYF. CDR3 bases: TGTGCCAGCAGTGGCACTAGCGGGGGAACCGATACGCAGTATTTT.

This rearrangement joins TRBV19 to TRBJ2-5, with 10 positions matching TRBD2. V lost 5 bases, J lost 5 bases, and 8 bases stayed unmatched. CDR1 is LNHDA and CDR2 is SQIVND in the germline V gene (reference sequence). The CDR3 totals 15 residues. The CDR3: CASSVPSGGGETQYF. CDR3 DNA sequence: TGTGCCAGTAGTGTCCCTAGCGGGGGCGGCGAGACCCAGTACTTC.

Only one count was recorded for this clone. The chain carries TRBV14 and TRBJ2-1; a weak D match, TRBD1 (5 bases). This CDR3 region has 14 residues. Trimming stripped 1 base from V and 3 bases from J, with 7 bases between. The germline CDR1 and CDR2 sequences are SGHDN and FVKESK. This chain's CDR3 is CASSQVQGYNEQFF. In nucleotides, the CDR3 is TGTGCCAGCAGCCAAGTGCAGGGCTACAATGAGCAGTTCTTC.

V usage is TRBV6-5 and J usage is TRBJ1-4; 9 bases line up with TRBD1. There are 15 residues in the CDR3. Germline V gene lookup returns CDR1 MNHEY and CDR2 SVGAGI. V trimming: 5 bases; J trimming: 10 bases; junction bases outside the gene matches: 11. This CDR3 is CASSLPGTGMGKLFF. Here the CDR3 DNA reads TGTGCCAGCAGTCTCCCGGGGACAGGGATGGGAAAACTGTTTTTT.

V and J are TRBV2 and TRBJ2-3, with D maybe TRBD1 (5 bases). V was cut by 3 bases and J by 0 bases, with 10 bases left in between. CDR3 length: 15 amino acids. CDR1 is SNHLY and CDR2 is FYNNEI in the germline V gene. The CDR3 DNA follows: TGTGCCAGCAGTGAGGGGCTATTTAGCACAGATACGCAGTATTTT. Amino acids: CASSEGLFSTDTQYF.

This clone was detected only once. The chain employs TRBV27 and TRBJ1-5, with D unresolved. CDR3 length equals 14 residues. The V end lost 1 base, the J end lost 2 bases, and 6 bases lay between the germline ends. Per germline, CDR1 MNHEY and CDR2 SMNVEV (reference sequence). CDR3 in DNA: TGTGCCAGCAGTTTATGGGCCGGCAATCAGCCCCAGCATTTT. Protein sequence: CASSLWAGNQPQHF.

This chain connects TRBV7-9 to TRBJ2-3, with D perhaps TRBD2 (6 bases). From germline, CDR1 is SEHNR and CDR2 FQNEAQ (reference sequence). This CDR3 is 14 amino acids long. The ends were cut back, 3 bases at V and 4 bases at J, with 11 bases in the middle. CDR3 DNA: TGTGCCAGCAGCTTTAGCGGTAACCCAGATACGCAGTATTTT. Amino acid sequence: CASSFSGNPDTQYF. The full variable domain, its missing parts supplied by reference TRBV7-9 and TRBJ2-3, is DTGVSQNPRHKITKRGQNVTFRCDPISEHNRLYWYRQTLGQGPEFLTYFQNEAQLEKSRLLSDRFSAERPKGSFSTLEIQRTEQGDSAMYLCASSFSGNPDTQYFGPGTRLTVL.

The J gene is TRBJ2-7, the V gene TRBV2; 12 bases are shared with TRBD2. This CDR3 has 15 residues. Germline CDR1 is SNHLY and CDR2 is FYNNEI. The V segment lost 5 bases and the J segment 1 base; nucleotides outside the gene matches: 3. CDR3 sequence reads: CASSKLAGGSYEQYF. The DNA for the CDR3 is TGTGCCAGCAGTAAACTAGCGGGGGGTTCCTACGAGCAGTACTTC.

The gene calls are TRBV7-8 and TRBJ2-7, with D possibly being TRBD1 (5 bases). The CDR3 runs to 14 residues. The germline V and J ends were trimmed by 5 bases and 4 bases, with 15 bases remaining between them. Germline V lookup: CDR1 SGHVS, CDR2 FQNEAQ. DNA of the CDR3: TGTGCCAGCAGCCCCCTCGGCAGGGTGTACGAGCAGTACTTC. This codes for CASSPLGRVYEQYF.

Only a few counts were recorded for this clone. CDR3 nucleotide sequence: TGCGCCACGAGGCTAGCGGGGGGGAACAATGAGCAGTTCTTC. Its translation: CATRLAGGNNEQFF. This chain links TRBV5-1 with TRBJ2-1, with TRBD2 matching over 12 bases. The junction had 6 bases not matched to a gene; V was cut back by 9 bases and J by 5 bases. The CDR3 sequence is 14 residues long. Germline CDR1 SGHRS, CDR2 YFSETQ. Together with reference TRBV5-1 and TRBJ2-1, the CDR3 gives the full variable domain: KAGVTQTPRYLIKTRGQQVTLSCSPISGHRSVSWYQQTPGQGLQFLFEYFSETQRNKGNFPGRFSGRQFSNSRSEMNVSTLELGDSALYLCATRLAGGNNEQFFGPGTRLTVL.

V is TRBV5-1 and J is TRBJ1-4; 7 bases are a match to TRBD1. The CDR3 is made up of 15 amino acids. Losses at the gene ends were 2 bases for V and 8 bases for J; bases not matched to a gene: 9. CDR1 and CDR2 (germline): SGHRS, YFSETQ. The CDR3 DNA sequence: TGCGCCAGCAGCTTTTTCTCTGACAGGGAAGAAAAACTGTTTTTT. As protein: CASSFFSDREEKLFF.

For this clone: Other DNA sequences from this sample encode an identical CDR3 as well. V gene TRBV18 combines with J gene TRBJ2-2; D perhaps matches TRBD1 (5 bases). Trimming stripped 2 bases from V and 3 bases from J, with 7 bases between. This CDR3 comprises 14 residues. The germline gives CDR1 KGHSH, CDR2 LQKENI. CDR3 protein: CASSPIRDTGELFF. The CDR3 DNA sequence: TGTGCCAGCTCACCAATCAGGGACACCGGGGAGCTGTTTTTT.